The 3 T cell receptor beta chains presented below share a single source sample, sequenced in a study of T cells in Graves' hyperthyroidism and ophthalmopathy. TCR beta CDR3 sequences were amplified from RNA transcripts. The TCR CDR3 first-round RT-PCR relied on the HTBI primer set. In TCRdb, the multiplex PCR reads were re-called with MiXCR into one record per CDR3 protein. This sample has about 500,000 distinct CDR3 sequences, with 15% to 20% found just once. Material: blood. Source of these receptors: a woman in her 30s with Graves' ophthalmopathy.

In this sample, this clonotype turned up a few times. V usage is TRBV5-1 and J usage is TRBJ2-3; 9 bases are a match to TRBD2. The germline V gene has CDR1 SGHRS and CDR2 YFSETQ. V was clipped by 0 bases and J by 5 bases; unmatched bases: 4. CDR3 size: 15 residues. CDR3 in amino acids: CASSLALAGRDTQYF. CDR3 DNA sequence: TGCGCCAGCAGCTTGGCTCTAGCGGGGAGAGATACGCAGTATTTT. The full variable domain, completed using reference TRBV5-1 and TRBJ2-3, is KAGVTQTPRYLIKTRGQQVTLSCSPISGHRSVSWYQQTPGQGLQFLFEYFSETQRNKGNFPGRFSGRQFSNSRSEMNVSTLELGDSALYLCASSLALAGRDTQYFGPGTRLTVL.

This clonotype was observed a handful of times. The gene calls are TRBV6-2 or TRBV6-3 and TRBJ2-4; TRBD2 aligns across 8 bases. The CDR3 consists of 15 residues. With V trimmed by 7 bases and J by 5 bases, 10 bases remained unmatched. Germline lookup yields CDR1 MNHEY and CDR2 SVGEGT. DNA of the CDR3: TGTGCCAGCACCACCGTTACGGGAGGGGAAAACATTCAGTACTTC. Translation gives CASTTVTGGENIQYF.

This clonotype was seen many times. This sequence joins TRBV27 and TRBJ2-7; 11 bases are a match to TRBD2. The CDR3 spans 14 residues. Germline V CDR1 and CDR2: MNHEY, SMNVEV (reference sequence). Trimming at V came to 3 bases and at J to 3 bases, leaving 1 base not matched to a gene. CDR3: CASSLTSGIYEQYF. Here the CDR3 DNA reads TGTGCCAGCAGTTTGACTAGCGGGATCTACGAGCAGTACTTC.